This T cell receptor (beta chain) was sequenced during a study of blood T cell repertoires in COVID-19 (dated by TCRdb to the early 2020s). General notes on the study: Samples covering the acute and convalescent phases of COVID-19 were provided by collaborators in the United States, Italy and Spain. The prospective study material was composed of cDNA or gDNA derived from T cells, B-cell-depleted T cells, or PBMCs. The dataset comprised deeply sampled blood TCRbeta repertoires from subjects exposed to, actively infected with, or recovered from COVID-19. The repertoires were made available in a free public database intended to serve as a resource for research on the immune response to SARS-CoV-2. Samples were obtained from the ongoing ImmuneRACE study (first 160 participants) and from 1,200 or so subjects provided by 6 global collaborators. Sample metadata almost always included a de-identified subject ID, COVID-19 status, age in years and sex. Where available, HLA class I and class II types were obtained from metadata supplied by the sample provider rather than from assay-based typing.

Results and caveats for the whole study, not just this receptor: The amount of clinical and demographic metadata varied by source and participant and was provided uncurated.

TCRbeta CDR3 regions were amplified from genomic DNA by means of the immunoSEQ Assay, a bias-controlled multiplex PCR. As for the original processing: Within the assay, amplification of reference gene primers was used to estimate how many nucleated cells each sample contained. To quantify the absolute abundance of each unique TCRbeta CDR3 rearrangement, sequence reads were collapsed and filtered. For each sample, productive Simpson clonality was calculated as the square root of Simpson's diversity index over productive rearrangements. TCRdb holds this immuneACCESS table with in-frame rearrangements only. Some clones are missing; in checked studies, unresolved V genes explain under half, and the rest has no known cause. The V and J calls and clone size are taken from that table; D and trimming were inferred from the DNA. Here the sample has about 190,000 clones; around 86% occur a single time. 8% to 10% of the sample lies in the top ten.

Worth noting for this clone: Its specific antigen is unknown. Base-call qualities are not available, and no considerably larger clone is one nucleotide away.

In the prospective study, participants were roughly 18 to 100 years old, resided in about 25 geographic areas of the United States, and were enrolled through a virtual design. To assign participants to cohorts, the prospective study relied on clinical history that participants themselves reported in a screening survey and a study questionnaire. ImmuneRACE Cohort 3 recovered participants were defined by two consecutive negative NP/OP PCR tests, healthcare professional clearance, or symptom resolution. In the prospective study, whole blood, serum and a nasopharyngeal or oropharyngeal swab were collected from each participant by mobile phlebotomists. Over an approximately two-month period, participants in the prospective study had the option of providing additional blood draws and questionnaires. Before DNA extraction, blood samples from the prospective study were shipped at room temperature or frozen.

Specimen: PBMCs or T cells enriched from blood (not recorded which). The TCR comes from a woman aged 25 to 39 who had recovered from COVID-19.

The nucleotide sequence is given as TGTGCCTGGGTGGGCGGTTCAGGGGGCCTTGGCGAGCAGTACTTC. This gives the protein CAWVGGSGGLGEQYF. The sequence is built from TRBV30 and TRBJ2-7; TRBD1 lines up with 8 middle nucleotides. V is cut back by 5 bases and J by 6 bases, with 15 bases in the junction unmatched. The CDR3 measures 15 amino acids from cysteine to phenylalanine. Only CDR3 DNA is held: 45 bases, read in frame from base 1. As encoded in the germline V gene (reference sequence), CDR1 is GTSNPN while CDR2 is SVGIG. Where the CDR3 stops, the reference TRBV30 and TRBJ2-7 genes take over; the full variable domain is SQTIHQWPATLVQPVGSPLSLECTVEGTSNPNLYWYRQAAGRGLQLLFYSVGIGQISSEVPQNLSASRPQDRQFILSSKKLLLSDSGFYLCAWVGGSGGLGEQYFGPGTRLTVT.